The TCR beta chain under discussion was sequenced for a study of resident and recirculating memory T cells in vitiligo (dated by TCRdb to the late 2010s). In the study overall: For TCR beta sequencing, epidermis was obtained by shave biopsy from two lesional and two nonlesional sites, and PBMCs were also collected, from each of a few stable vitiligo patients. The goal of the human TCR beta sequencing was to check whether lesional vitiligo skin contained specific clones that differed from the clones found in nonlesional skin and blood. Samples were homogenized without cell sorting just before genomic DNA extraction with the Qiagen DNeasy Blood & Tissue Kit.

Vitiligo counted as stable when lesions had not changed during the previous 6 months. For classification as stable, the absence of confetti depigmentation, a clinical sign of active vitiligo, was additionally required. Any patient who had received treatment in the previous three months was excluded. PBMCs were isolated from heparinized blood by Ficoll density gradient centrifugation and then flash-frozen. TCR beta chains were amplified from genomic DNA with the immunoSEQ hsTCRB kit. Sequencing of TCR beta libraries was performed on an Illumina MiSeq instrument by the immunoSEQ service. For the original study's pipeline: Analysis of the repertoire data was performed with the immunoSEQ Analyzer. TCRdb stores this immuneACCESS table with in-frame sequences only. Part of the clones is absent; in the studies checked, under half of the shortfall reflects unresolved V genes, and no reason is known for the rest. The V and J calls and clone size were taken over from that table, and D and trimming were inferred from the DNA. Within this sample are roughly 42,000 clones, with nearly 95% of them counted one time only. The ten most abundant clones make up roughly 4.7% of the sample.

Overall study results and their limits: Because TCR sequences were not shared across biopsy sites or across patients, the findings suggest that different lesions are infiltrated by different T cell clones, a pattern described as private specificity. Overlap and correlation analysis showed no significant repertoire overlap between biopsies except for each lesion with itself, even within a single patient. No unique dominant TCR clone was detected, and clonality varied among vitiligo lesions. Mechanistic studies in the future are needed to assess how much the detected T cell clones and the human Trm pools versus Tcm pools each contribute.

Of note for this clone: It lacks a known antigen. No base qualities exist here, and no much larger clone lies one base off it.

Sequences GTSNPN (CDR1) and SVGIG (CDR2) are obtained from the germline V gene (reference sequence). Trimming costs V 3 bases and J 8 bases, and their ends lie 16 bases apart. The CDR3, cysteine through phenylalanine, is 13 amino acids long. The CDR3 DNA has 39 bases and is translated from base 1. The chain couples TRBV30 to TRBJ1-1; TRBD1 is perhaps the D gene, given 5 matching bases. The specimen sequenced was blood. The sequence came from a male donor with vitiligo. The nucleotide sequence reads TGTGCCTGGAGAGACACACCGGGACTAGAAGCTTTCTTT. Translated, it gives CAWRDTPGLEAFF.